This T cell receptor (beta chain) was obtained from a study of T cell changes during pregnancy in multiple sclerosis. CDR1 MNHNS and CDR2 SASEGT come from the germline V gene. The CDR3 is 17 residues long. The ends were cut back, 2 bases at V and 4 bases at J, with 20 bases in the middle. Using immunoSEQ multiplex PCR, the repertoire was profiled, and TCRdb retains in-frame clones only, with some absent. The profile shows roughly 64,000 clones, under 95% of them singletons. This clone was observed a single time. The sequence came from a female donor with multiple sclerosis, enrolled in a pregnancy study. The starting material was peripheral blood, obtained in the second trimester of pregnancy. This rearrangement joins TRBV6-1 to TRBJ1-2; D gene unclear. This CDR3 reads CASSETHPLPDFYGYTF. The CDR3 region has the DNA TGTGCCAGCAGTGAAACTCATCCCCTCCCCGATTTCTATGGCTACACCTTC.